Listed below are T cell receptor beta chains from one sample, sequenced in a study of T cells in Graves' hyperthyroidism and ophthalmopathy. TCRdb reprocessed the multiplex PCR reads with MiXCR, giving one entry per CDR3 protein. The sample lists under 350,000 distinct CDR3 sequences, under 25% seen once, with under 55% in the top ten. The sample was blood. The source of these receptors is a woman aged 45-60 years with Graves' hyperthyroidism. CDR3s include the opening cysteine and the closing phenylalanine or tryptophan. D genes are given only for firm matches. Size tells how often a clone was seen (once, few, many) or the class of an expanded clone, and some rows leave it out.

v_call	j_call	d_call	clone_size	cdr3_nt	cdr3_aa
TRBV30	TRBJ1-3	.	many	TGTGCCTGGAGTGTACACGCCGGAATCTCTGGAAACACCATATATTTT	CAWSVHAGISGNTIYF
TRBV24-1	TRBJ1-4	TRBD1	.	TGTGCCACCAGTGATCCGGGACAGGGGAATGAAAAACTGTTTTTT	CATSDPGQGNEKLFF
TRBV28	TRBJ2-7	.	.	TGTGCCAGCAGCCTCCGAGGGTACCACGAGCAGTACTTC	CASSLRGYHEQYF
TRBV11-2	TRBJ1-2	.	many	TGTGCCAGCGCCAGGGGATACGGCTACACCTTC	CASARGYGYTF
TRBV9	TRBJ2-7	TRBD2	.	TGTGCCAGCAGCGTTTCGACTAGCGGGGGTTACGAGCAGTACTTC	CASSVSTSGGYEQYF
TRBV6-1	TRBJ2-2	TRBD2	many	TGTGCCAGCAGGGGACTAGCGGGAGGGCCGAGTACCGGGGAGCTGTTTTTT	CASRGLAGGPSTGELFF
TRBV12-3/TRBV12-4	TRBJ2-5	.	.	TGTGCCATCAGTGAGGTGTCGGGCCGGGGGGAGACCCAGTACTTC	CAISEVSGRGETQYF
TRBV7-6	TRBJ2-6	TRBD1	.	TGTGCCAGCAGCTTAGCCCTCACAGGGGGCTTTATCTCTGGGGCCAACGTCCTGACTTTC	CASSLALTGGFISGANVLTF
TRBV19	TRBJ1-1	.	.	TGTGCCAGTAGTATCGGAGCCGTACGAGGTGAAGCTTTCTTT	CASSIGAVRGEAFF
TRBV28	TRBJ2-4	.	many	TGTGCCAGCAGTTTATTGGGGGCCAAAAACATTCAGTACTTC	CASSLLGAKNIQYF
TRBV10-3	TRBJ2-2	TRBD1	many	TGTGCCATCAGCCGGGACAGCAACACCGGGGAGCTGTTTTTT	CAISRDSNTGELFF
TRBV20-1	TRBJ1-5	.	few	TGCAGTGCTACCGGGCAGGGTCATCAGCCCCAGCATTTT	CSATGQGHQPQHF
TRBV2	TRBJ2-7	.	few	TGTGCCAGCCGGGGGACAGTCTCCTACGAGCAGTACTTC	CASRGTVSYEQYF
TRBV6-1	TRBJ2-3	TRBD2	.	TGTGCCAGCAGTGTAAGCGGGAGGGACACAGATACGCAGTATTTT	CASSVSGRDTDTQYF
TRBV2	TRBJ2-2	TRBD1	.	TGTGCCAGCAGGACGACAGGGGAAAACACCGGGGAGCTGTTTTTT	CASRTTGENTGELFF
TRBV30	TRBJ2-1	.	.	TGTGCCTGGACCATCGGGGGCAATGAGCAGTTCTTC	CAWTIGGNEQFF